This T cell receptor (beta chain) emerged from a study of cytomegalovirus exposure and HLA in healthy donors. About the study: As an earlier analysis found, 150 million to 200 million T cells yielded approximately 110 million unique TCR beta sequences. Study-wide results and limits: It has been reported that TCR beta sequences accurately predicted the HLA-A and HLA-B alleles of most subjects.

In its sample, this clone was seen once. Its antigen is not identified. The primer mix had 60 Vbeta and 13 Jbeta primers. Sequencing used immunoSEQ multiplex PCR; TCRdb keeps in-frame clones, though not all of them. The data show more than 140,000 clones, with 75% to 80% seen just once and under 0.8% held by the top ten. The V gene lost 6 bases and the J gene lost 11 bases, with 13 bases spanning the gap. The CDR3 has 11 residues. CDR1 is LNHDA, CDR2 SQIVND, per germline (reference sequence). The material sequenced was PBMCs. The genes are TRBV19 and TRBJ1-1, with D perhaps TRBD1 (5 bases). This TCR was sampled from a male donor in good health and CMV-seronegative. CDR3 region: CASRGPGLAFF. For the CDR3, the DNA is TGTGCCAGTAGAGGACCGGGACTCGCTTTCTTT.